The 17 T cell receptor beta chains below come from one sample, sequenced in a study of T cells after posttransplantation cyclophosphamide. Clones were read by immunoSEQ multiplex PCR, and TCRdb kept only the in-frame ones, dropping some. The specimen gives tens of thousands of clones without singletons; the ten biggest hold 2% to 3%. The sequencing input was PBMCs. The receptors here all came from a man in his forties in good health, CMV-negative, and a related stem cell transplant donor.

In its sample, this clone was seen many times. The CDR3 DNA reads as TGTGCCAGCAGCGTAGGTGACGGGGAGGGTGGCTACACCTTC. Amino acid sequence: CASSVGDGEGGYTF. The V gene is TRBV9, the J gene TRBJ1-2; D is ambiguous. The germline V gene has CDR1 SGDLS and CDR2 YYNGEE. V lost 0 bases and J 7 bases, leaving 13 bases between the germline ends. This CDR3 is built from 14 residues.

This clone came up a few times. The chain joins TRBV2 to TRBJ2-3; tentative D call: TRBD1 (7 bases). The germline gives CDR1 SNHLY, CDR2 FYNNEI. With 8 bases removed from V and 2 bases from J, the gap between germline ends came to 14 bases. The CDR3 has 14 amino acids. In DNA, the CDR3 is TGTGCCAGCCGGCAGGGGGAGGCCACAGATACGCAGTATTTT. This sequence encodes CASRQGEATDTQYF.

There are many counts of this clone. The rearrangement uses TRBV5-8 and TRBJ2-6; 9 bases match TRBD1. V shed 1 base and J 2 bases; nucleotides not matched to a gene: 7. The V gene's germline CDR1 is SGHTS and CDR2 YDEGEE. The CDR3 extends over 18 amino acids. The CDR3 region has the DNA TGTGCCAGCAGCTTGCCCGGACAGGGGACGGCTGGGGCCAACGTCCTGACTTTC. This codes for CASSLPGQGTAGANVLTF.

This chain joins TRBV29-1 and TRBJ2-4; 7 nucleotides line up with TRBD1. The CDR3 contains 12 residues. V lost 7 bases and J lost 5; bases outside the gene matches: 5. CDR1 SQVTM and CDR2 ANQGSEA come from the germline V gene. CDR3 amino acids: CSDLDRENIQYF. CDR3 DNA: TGCAGCGACCTAGACAGGGAAAACATTCAGTACTTC.

This clone was recorded at least ten times. The chain employs TRBV6-6 and TRBJ1-1; possibly TRBD1 for D (5 bases). The CDR3 consists of 14 residues. V lost 8 bases to trimming and J lost 6 bases, with 19 bases between them. CDR1 is MNHNY and CDR2 is SVGAGI in the germline V gene (reference sequence). CDR3 nucleotide sequence: TGTGCCAGCCGACACGGGGGAGTGCCCGCTGAAGCTTTCTTT. The encoded protein is CASRHGGVPAEAFF.

This clone was detected ten times or more. The chain links TRBV11-2 to TRBJ2-7, with D possibly matching TRBD2 (5 bases). Germline values: CDR1 SGHAT, CDR2 FQNNGV. The V end was cut by 7 bases, the J end by 0 bases, with 10 bases between. This CDR3 has 13 residues. This chain's CDR3 is CASTLGSSYEQYF. The CDR3 region has the DNA TGTGCCAGCACCCTAGGGAGCTCCTACGAGCAGTACTTC. Complete variable domain (other parts from reference TRBV11-2 and TRBJ2-7): EAGVAQSPRYKIIEKRQSVAFWCNPISGHATLYWYQQILGQGPKLLIQFQNNGVVDDSQLPKDRFSAERLKGVDSTLKIQPAKLEDSAVYLCASTLGSSYEQYFGPGTRLTVT.

The chain couples TRBV4-1 to TRBJ2-5, with D possibly matching TRBD1 (6 bases). Germline V gene sequence: CDR1 MGHRA, CDR2 YSYEKL. The CDR3 totals 15 residues. V was trimmed by 3 bases and J by 3 bases, leaving 14 bases between them. CDR3 DNA: TGCGCCAGCAGCCAGGAACAGGGAAGGGAAGAGACCCAGTACTTC. It yields the protein CASSQEQGREETQYF.

In its sample, this clone was seen many times. The chain combines TRBV4-1 with TRBJ1-1, with D perhaps matching TRBD1 (6 bases). CDR3 length equals 18 residues. Germline V gives CDR1 MGHRA, CDR2 YSYEKL. V was trimmed by 0 bases and J by 5 bases, leaving 22 bases between them. This CDR3 reads CASSQDKTGAGRGTEAFF. Here the CDR3 DNA reads TGCGCCAGCAGCCAAGATAAGACAGGCGCAGGGAGGGGGACTGAAGCTTTCTTT.

Many counts were recorded for this clone. The chain employs TRBV7-2 and TRBJ1-5; weak D call: TRBD1 (5 bases). The length of the CDR3 is 14 residues. Trimming shortened V by 6 bases and J by 7 bases, and 16 bases separated the two germline ends. The germline V gene has CDR1 SGHTA and CDR2 FQGNSA. The CDR3 loop is CASSRGGIGQPQHF. DNA for the CDR3: TGTGCCAGCAGTAGGGGAGGGATCGGCCAGCCCCAGCATTTT.

This clone was seen ten or more times. V and J are TRBV18 and TRBJ2-3; 7 nucleotides align to TRBD2. Germline assignment: CDR1 KGHSH and CDR2 LQKENI. V gave up 4 bases and J gave up 6 bases; unmatched junction bases: 4. The CDR3 runs 13 residues. The CDR3 nucleotides are TGTGCCAGCTCACAACTAGCGACCGATACGCAGTATTTT. Amino acid sequence: CASSQLATDTQYF. The variable domain in full, with the rest retrieved from reference TRBV18 and TRBJ2-3, is NAGVMQNPRHLVRRRGQEARLRCSPMKGHSHVYWYRQLPEEGLKFMVYLQKENIIDESGMPKERFSAEFPKEGPSILRIQQVVRGDSAAYFCASSQLATDTQYFGPGTRLTVL.

This clone occurred many times. The genes are TRBV7-8 and TRBJ1-2; 10 bases match TRBD1. CDR3 size: 14 residues. The V gene's germline CDR1 is SGHVS and CDR2 FQNEAQ. The junction had 2 bases not matched to a gene; V was cut back by 5 bases and J by 2 bases. The CDR3 here is CASSAGQGNYGYTF. The CDR3 DNA reads as TGTGCCAGCAGCGCGGGACAGGGGAACTATGGCTACACCTTC. The complete variable domain, with remaining parts taken from reference TRBV7-8 and TRBJ1-2, reads GAGVSQSPRYKVAKRGQDVALRCDPISGHVSLFWYQQALGQGPEFLTYFQNEAQLDKSGLPSDRFFAERPEGSVSTLKIQRTQQEDSAVYLCASSAGQGNYGYTFGSGTRLTVV.

This clone was recorded many times. The chain uses TRBV6-5 and TRBJ2-7; D is undetermined. Germline V gene data show CDR1 as MNHEY and CDR2 as SVGAGI. The CDR3 spans 11 residues. Deletions cut 8 bases from V and 6 bases from J, with 11 bases between. The chain's CDR3 is CASGLFGEQYF. The CDR3 bases are TGTGCCAGCGGGCTTTTTGGCGAGCAGTACTTC.

This clone is medium-sized (0.01 to 0.1%) by share. The chain joins TRBV6-1 to TRBJ1-2; D not resolved. The V gene's germline CDR1 is MNHNS and CDR2 SASEGT. This CDR3 is built from 12 residues. V lost 7 bases and J lost 2, with 8 bases in between. The CDR3 protein is CASIAENYGYTF. The CDR3 coding sequence is TGTGCCAGCATTGCAGAAAACTATGGCTACACCTTC.

This clone was detected many times. The rearrangement uses TRBV10-2 and TRBJ1-1; 7 bases map to TRBD1. Germline CDR1 and CDR2: WSHSY and SAAADI. Trimming cost V 7 bases and J 5 bases; bases outside gene matches: 7. The CDR3 totals 13 residues. The CDR3 protein is CASKDRIGTEAFF. In DNA form, the CDR3 reads TGCGCCAGCAAGGACAGGATCGGGACTGAAGCTTTCTTT.

The J gene is TRBJ2-7, the V gene TRBV6-1, with a tentative D call TRBD2 (6 bases). The V and J ends lost 0 bases and 6 bases respectively, with 18 bases between them. The germline gives CDR1 MNHNS, CDR2 SASEGT. CDR3 length: 16 residues. For the CDR3, the DNA is TGTGCCAGCAGTGAAGCGGATACTAGGACTATGCGCGAGCAGTACGTC. It translates to CASSEADTRTMREQYV.

This clone was counted at least ten times. The rearrangement links TRBV30 to TRBJ2-5; 12 bases fit TRBD2. The V segment lost 2 bases and the J segment 2 bases; nucleotides outside the gene matches: 9. In germline, CDR1 is GTSNPN, CDR2 SVGIG (reference sequence). The CDR3 extends over 17 amino acids. CDR3 nucleotides: TGTGCCTGGAGTCGTGGACTAGCGGGACTGGGGCAAGAGACCCAGTACTTC. Translating gives CAWSRGLAGLGQETQYF.

The table lists this clone with many counts. The rearrangement uses TRBV5-1 and TRBJ1-6; 9 nucleotides match TRBD1. Germline trimming cut 3 bases from V and 7 bases from J; bases unmatched to any gene: 2. CDR3 length equals 14 residues. Germline V CDR1 and CDR2: SGHRS, YFSETQ. The CDR3 coding sequence is TGCGCCAGCAGCTCGGGACAGGGAAATTCACCCCTCCACTTT. Translating gives CASSSGQGNSPLHF.